This T cell receptor (beta chain) was retrieved from a study of cytomegalovirus exposure and HLA in healthy donors (dated by TCRdb to the late 2010s). At the level of the whole study: An earlier analysis of about 530 of the donors reported roughly 300 Gb of sequence data and 100 million to 120 million unique TCR beta sequences obtained from around 180 million T cells. An early release that covered some 630 HLA-typed donors contained approximately 300 gigabases of sequencing data and roughly 84 million unique TCR sequences. Of the roughly 400 genotyped donors, over 65% fell in the genetic ancestry cluster associated with self-reported Caucasian donors. The study aimed to test whether cataloging public T cell receptors could reveal signatures of past pathogen exposure. The study used immunosequencing to profile the T cell repertoires of more than 650 subjects and linked those repertoires to cytomegalovirus serostatus. In addition to the first cohort of several hundred subjects, a separate validation cohort of about 120 different subjects was used. High-throughput TCR immunosequencing, statistical association of individual TCRs with disease status, and machine learning were combined to predict cytomegalovirus infection status. To study patterns of TCR occurrence, a later analysis re-analyzed previously published TCR beta repertoires from 700 or so donors and added high-resolution HLA genotyping. Rather than drawing on any new phenotypic data, the later analysis identified candidate immune exposures from TCR beta sequences and the way those sequences occurred across donors. An earlier analysis of 587 of the donors used high-throughput TCR beta sequencing to judge whether each TCR beta V gene segment behaved as functional or pseudogenic. Donor age, sex, ethnicity and CMV serostatus were collected together with the repertoire data. In a later genetic analysis, genome-wide SNP genotypes for about 65% of the roughly 670 donors were used, and that subset was treated as a discovery cohort. Every discovery cohort repertoire had been produced on one sequencing platform. HLA typing covered class I and class II loci at four-digit resolution. Typing coverage differed by locus: A, B, C, DRB1 and DQB1 were typed in roughly 629-630 donors, DQA1 in about 550, DPA1 in 600 to 610, and DPB1 in 472. Four or five DR-DQ haplotypes were treated as single units for association and clustering because of strong linkage in the cohort. Among 300 to 500 genotyped donors of the cohort, an average of roughly 230,000 unique TCR beta nucleotide sequences was sequenced per donor, of which about 20% were non-productive.

In total, around 600 healthy bone marrow donors made up the cohort. At the time of sampling, every cohort member was nominally healthy, though immune exposures that went unrecorded were likely present. The donor tested CMV seropositive, placing the donor among the approximately 290 seropositive members of the cohort. Every donor gave a peripheral blood sample, and the peripheral blood mononuclear cells from that sample were used for TCR beta sequencing. The Qiagen DNeasy Blood Extraction Kit was used to extract genomic DNA from the blood cell samples. The paper's findings and limits, for the study overall: In vitro tests confirmed that three of the cytomegalovirus-associated TCR beta chains recognize cytomegalovirus antigens. Correlated functional status among segregating V segments might reflect linkage disequilibrium, but an unknown experimental factor could not be ruled out. Roughly uniform sequencing depth across donors was assumed in presence/absence analyses, although this assumption may not hold. The sequencing pipeline was judged likely to have produced a cluster of highly shared sequence variants as a technical artifact. CMV serostatus was the only immune exposure information available for the cohort. Cytomegalovirus status was reported to be diagnosed by the classifier with high specificity and sensitivity in both the original and validation cohorts. In this cohort, only TCR beta chains were sequenced, and detectable features were limited by the absence of alpha or paired-chain data. In a later analysis, HLA-associated TCR beta chains were found to be more clonally expanded and to have lower generation probabilities than equally common non-associated chains. While some public TCRs were present in many individuals, most TCR sequences turned up only very rarely across donors. An earlier analysis of 587 of the donors showed that most TCR beta V segments appeared in productive rearrangements either about 90% or about 30% of the time, which broadly matched IMGT annotations. A further reported finding was that TCR beta sequences accurately predicted the HLA-A and HLA-B alleles for most subjects in the first cohort. In a later genetic analysis, fewer N-insertions in productive TCRs were reported among donors in an Asian-associated ancestry cluster than the approximately 710-donor mean. The authors suggested that the approach could potentially be extended to other disease states and immunological phenotypes. Specific HLA alleles were associated with 16,951 TCR beta sequences at a false discovery rate of 0.05 in a later analysis. The study listed 164 TCR beta chains as associated with cytomegalovirus. Approximately 18 rarely observed V segments, including chromosome 9 orphons, were excluded from the earlier analysis of about 600 of the donors because counts were too low. A later analysis reported that several top co-occurrence clusters appeared linked to parvovirus B19, influenza, CMV and Epstein-Barr virus. Some IMGT-functional V segments, including TRBV6-2 and TRBV6-3, could not be distinguished by the 87-base-pair reads and were therefore excluded. Strong co-occurrence of HLA alleles, especially DR and DQ, made assigning TCR associations to individual alleles difficult. An association between a missense DCLRE1C variant and V-gene and J-gene trimming of TCR beta chains was found in a later genetic analysis and replicated in an independent cohort. HLA typing was unavailable for some donors at each locus, so association tests used only the typed subset. In a later analysis, most CMV-associated TCR beta chains were found to appear HLA-restricted, with HLA associations seemingly driven largely by CMV exposure. A later analysis found that TCR association rates varied across HLA loci, with DRB1 alleles showing the most associated TCRs and HLA-C alleles the fewest.

The library relied on the immunoSEQ multiplex PCR assay. For the multiplex PCR, a mixture combining 60 forward primers for TCR Vbeta segments and 13 reverse primers for TCR Jbeta segments was used. A multiplex PCR assay on genomic DNA amplified the CDR3 region of rearranged TCR beta genes. On the Illumina HiSeq System, the amplified TCR beta libraries were sequenced as 87-base-pair reads. The authors processed their data as follows. In a later analysis, about 80 million unique TCR beta chains were counted across the approximately 640 repertoires, and roughly 9.9 million of these chains were shared by at least two donors. Raw reads were error-corrected and collapsed into unique sequences by a nearest-neighbor algorithm in which closely related sequences were merged to remove PCR and sequencing errors. Alignment of CDR3 sequences to IMGT reference sequences was used to assign V, D and J gene segments. Each retained sequence needed at least a six-nucleotide match to both a V gene segment and a J gene segment. A rearrangement was called productive if the CDR3 had no stop codons and remained in frame with V and J, and every other rearrangement was called non-productive. CDR3 was defined according to IMGT convention as the region running from the second conserved V-encoded cysteine to the conserved J-encoded phenylalanine. In an earlier analysis of roughly 580 of the donors, sequences lacking an unambiguous match to a single V gene segment were excluded. An earlier analysis of over 450 of the donors classified V segments as functional when productive rearrangements were above 56.7% and as segregating when the standard deviation between donors was above 5%. A statistical classification framework was built for diagnosing cytomegalovirus status from the catalog of TCR beta chain sequences. In a later analysis, TCR nucleotide sequences were compared against IMGT/GENE-DB human TR gene sequences so that V and J genes could be assigned. The TCRdist pipeline was used in a later analysis to assign CDR3 sequences and most-parsimonious VDJ recombination scenarios. In a later analysis, each TCR beta chain was defined by its CDR3 amino acid sequence together with its V-gene family, and reads lacking a unique V-gene family were excluded. As a way to deal with suspected cross-contamination and a sequencing artifact, a later analysis dropped roughly 600 nucleotide sequences that were highly shared and had low generation probability. In a later analysis, a clonal expansion index was calculated for each public chain from normalized within-repertoire ranks of inferred template counts. In a later analysis, generation probabilities were computed with a VDJ recombination model fitted to out-of-frame rearrangements, and the resulting probabilities were checked against IGoR. In a later analysis, TCR-TCR, TCR-HLA and TCR-CMV co-occurrence was scored with hypergeometric tests, and a repertoire-size bias correction was applied to TCR pairs. A later analysis estimated false discovery rates by permuting HLA or CMV assignments 20 times. In a later analysis, co-occurring TCRs were grouped with DBSCAN, and TCRdist sequence similarity was added when clustering was performed within HLA-allele-positive subsets. For co-occurrence clustering, repertoires with fewer than 30,000 or more than 120,000 public chains were excluded, along with roughly 5 repertoires with anomalous nucleotide sharing. TCRdb mirrors the immuneACCESS table, restricted to in-frame sequences. Some clones are absent from its copies; in checked studies, under half trace to an unresolved V gene, and the reason for the others is unknown. V and J calls and clone size are copied from that table; D and trimming were computed from the DNA. For this sample the table gives about 60,000 clones, of which about 73% were detected only once. Roughly a fifth of the sample is held by the ten biggest clonotypes.

In the case of this clone: What antigen it recognizes has not been identified. Base quality data are lacking; no much larger clone is found one base away.

The CDR3, cysteine through phenylalanine, is 10 amino acids long. Left in the record is the CDR3 DNA by itself, 30 bases read in frame from the first base. Sequencing used PBMCs. The sequence is built from TRBV23-1 and TRBJ1-1, with no D gene named confidently. TRBV23-1 is designated an ORF whose function remains uncertain. The sequence was obtained from a woman between 55 and 75 years old in good health and CMV-seropositive. The CDR3 has the sequence CPSVDTEAFF. The DNA sequence reads TGCCCCTCCGTTGACACTGAAGCTTTCTTT.